This TCR beta chain was found in a study of somatic mutations in cytotoxic T cells in rheumatoid arthritis. Sequenced by immunoSEQ multiplex PCR; TCRdb stores in-frame clones only, minus some. This sample has some 20,000 clones, with more than 60% found just once. Input material: CD8+ T cells sorted from blood. The sequence was obtained from a woman aged 60-75 years in good health.

The CDR3 sequence is CASSGWTSGGTDTQYF. CDR3 nucleotide sequence: TGTGCCAGCAGCGGCTGGACTAGCGGGGGCACAGATACGCAGTATTTT. The gene calls are TRBV5-4 and TRBJ2-3; 12 positions agree with TRBD2. Germline CDR1 reads SGHNT; CDR2 reads YYREEE (reference sequence). CDR3 size: 16 residues. V lost 4 bases, J lost 1 base, and 4 bases stayed unmatched.